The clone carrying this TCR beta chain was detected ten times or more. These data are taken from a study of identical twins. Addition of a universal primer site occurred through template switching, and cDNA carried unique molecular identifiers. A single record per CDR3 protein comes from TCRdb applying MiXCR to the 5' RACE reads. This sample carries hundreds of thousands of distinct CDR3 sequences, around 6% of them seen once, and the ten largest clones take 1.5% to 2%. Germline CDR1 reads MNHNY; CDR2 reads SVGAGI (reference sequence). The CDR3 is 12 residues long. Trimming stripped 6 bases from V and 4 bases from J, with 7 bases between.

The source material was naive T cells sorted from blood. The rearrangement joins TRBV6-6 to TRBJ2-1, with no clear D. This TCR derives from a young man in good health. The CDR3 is CASRAEYNEQFF. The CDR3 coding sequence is TGTGCCAGCAGGGCGGAATACAATGAGCAGTTCTTC.